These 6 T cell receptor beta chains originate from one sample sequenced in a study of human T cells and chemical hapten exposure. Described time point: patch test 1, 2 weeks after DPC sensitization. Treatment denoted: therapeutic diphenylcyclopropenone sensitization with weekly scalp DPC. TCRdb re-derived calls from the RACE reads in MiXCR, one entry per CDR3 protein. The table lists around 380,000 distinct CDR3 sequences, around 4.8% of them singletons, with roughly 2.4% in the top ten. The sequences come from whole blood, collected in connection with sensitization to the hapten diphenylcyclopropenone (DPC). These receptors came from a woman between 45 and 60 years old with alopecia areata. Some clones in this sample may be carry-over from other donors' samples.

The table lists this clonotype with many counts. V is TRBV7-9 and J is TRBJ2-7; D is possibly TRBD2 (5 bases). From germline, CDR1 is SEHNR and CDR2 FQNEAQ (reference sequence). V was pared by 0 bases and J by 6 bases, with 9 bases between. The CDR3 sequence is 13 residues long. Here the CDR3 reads CASSLAPGIEQYF. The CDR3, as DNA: TGTGCCAGCAGCTTAGCCCCGGGGATCGAGCAGTACTTC.

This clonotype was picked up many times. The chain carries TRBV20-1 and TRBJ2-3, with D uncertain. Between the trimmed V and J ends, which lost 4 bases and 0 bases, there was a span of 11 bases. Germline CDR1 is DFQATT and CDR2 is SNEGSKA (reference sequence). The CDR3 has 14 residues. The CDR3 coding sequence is TGCAGTGCTACCGCATACGCTAGCACAGATACGCAGTATTTT. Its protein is CSATAYASTDTQYF.

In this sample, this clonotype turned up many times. CDR3 sequence: CASSPKTSGISYNEQFF. CDR3 DNA sequence: TGTGCCAGCAGCCCGAAGACTAGCGGGATCTCCTACAATGAGCAGTTCTTC. The chain recombines TRBV7-6 with TRBJ2-1; 11 bases map to TRBD2. Germline V lookup: CDR1 SGHVS, CDR2 FNYEAQ. The CDR3 is made up of 17 amino acids. The junction had 6 bases not matched to a gene; V was cut back by 5 bases and J by 0 bases.

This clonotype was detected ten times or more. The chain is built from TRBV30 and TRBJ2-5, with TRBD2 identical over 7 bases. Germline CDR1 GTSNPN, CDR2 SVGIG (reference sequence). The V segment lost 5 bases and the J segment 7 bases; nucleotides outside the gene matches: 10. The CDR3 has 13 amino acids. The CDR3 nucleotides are TGTGCCTGGGCCCTAGCGGCGTCCTTGACCCAGTACTTC. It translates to CAWALAASLTQYF. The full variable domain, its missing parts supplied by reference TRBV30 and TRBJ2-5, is SQTIHQWPATLVQPVGSPLSLECTVEGTSNPNLYWYRQAAGRGLQLLFYSVGIGQISSEVPQNLSASRPQDRQFILSSKKLLLSDSGFYLCAWALAASLTQYFGPGTRLLVL.

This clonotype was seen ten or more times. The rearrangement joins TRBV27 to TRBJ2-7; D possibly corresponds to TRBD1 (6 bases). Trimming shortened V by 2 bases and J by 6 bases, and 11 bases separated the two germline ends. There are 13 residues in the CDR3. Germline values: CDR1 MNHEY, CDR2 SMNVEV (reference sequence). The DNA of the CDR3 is TGTGCCAGCAGTTTAAACAGGGTTGGCGAGCAGTACTTC. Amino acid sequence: CASSLNRVGEQYF.

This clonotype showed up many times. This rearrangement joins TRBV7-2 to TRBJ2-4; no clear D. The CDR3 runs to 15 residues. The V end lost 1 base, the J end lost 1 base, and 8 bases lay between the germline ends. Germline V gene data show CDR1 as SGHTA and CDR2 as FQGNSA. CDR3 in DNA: TGTGCCAGCAGCTTAGATCCCGGCGCCAAAAACATTCAGTACTTC. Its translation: CASSLDPGAKNIQYF. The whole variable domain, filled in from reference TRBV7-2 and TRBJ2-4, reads GAGVSQSPSNKVTEKGKDVELRCDPISGHTALYWYRQSLGQGLEFLIYFQGNSAPDKSGLPSDRFSAERTGGSVSTLTIQRTQQEDSAVYLCASSLDPGAKNIQYFGAGTRLSVL.